This TCR beta chain was documented in a study of shared clonotypes between healthy human individuals (dated by TCRdb to about 2020). For the wider study: Three men and a couple of women, aged 18 to 49 years, made up the cohort. Per donor, three plates each were used for CD4 naive and CD4 memory, two for CD8 naive, and one for CD8 memory. To estimate repertoire size and how much clonotypes are shared between individuals, the study performed deep sequencing of blood TCR repertoires from a handful of healthy adults. Different laboratories and diverse techniques were used to prepare libraries and sequence TCR repertoires, to increase sequencing depth and limit assay-specific biases. Each donor's leukapheresis produced roughly between roughly 0.85 and 10 billion PBMCs.

Healthy HIV-negative adults with no recently reported acute infections or vaccinations were included as donors. All donors were Caucasian adults living in Nashville, Tennessee, USA. Magnetic negative selection was used to enrich CD4+ T cells, after which naive cells were positively selected on CD45RA and the negative fraction became the memory subset. After blood collection by leukapheresis, PBMCs were isolated using Ficoll-Histopaque density gradient centrifugation and then cryopreserved in the vapor phase of liquid nitrogen. Analytical flow cytometry was used to check the purity and quantity of every magnetically sorted T cell population. Genomic DNA was isolated from every sorted fraction and measured by UV absorbance on a Nanodrop 2000c. Using the deep immunoSEQ assay, TCR CDR3 regions were amplified from genomic DNA by multiplex PCR. Genomic DNA extracted from each cell subset was distributed evenly over all wells of several immunoSEQ 96-well plates, and each plate served as one replicate. Each replicate PCR for sorted subsets received roughly 0.2 ug genomic DNA, equal to 30,000 or so T cell genomes. Purified libraries were quantified with a Qubit 3.0 fluorometer, sized on a Bioanalyzer 2100, and re-quantified with the KAPA Library Quantification kit. Each immunoSEQ 96-well plate was sequenced on its own single-read 150-cycle Illumina NextSeq 550 flow cell. The study's processing was this. Because the immunoSEQ output held only junctional sequences and lacked quality scores, the filtering could not match the filtering applied to full-length reads. To assign V/J genes and CDR3, sequences were annotated using PyIR, a Python wrapper for IgBLAST v1.9, with IMGT germline references. Any read was removed if the V/J assignment was weak (E-value above 1e-6), the CDR3 was missing, or the read contained stop codons, out-of-frame junctions, or ambiguous translated residues. V3J clonotypes were defined as sequences sharing an identical inferred V gene, J gene, and CDR3 amino acid sequence. To compute the percentage overlap between repertoires, the number of shared unique clonotypes was divided by the size of the smaller repertoire. RTK rarefaction, the Chao1 estimator, and Recon v2.1 estimates of unobserved clonotypes were used to assess repertoire richness. OLGA was used to compute generation probabilities for all TCRbeta clonotypes that the gDNA method yielded from a handful of donors. This immuneACCESS table, as held by TCRdb, lists in-frame sequences with V and J called but not all clones. Of the missing ones, under half trace to an unresolved V gene in checked studies; the others have no known cause. V, J and clone size derive from that table, while D and trimming were established from the DNA sequence. The sample includes a few million clones, with over 85% observed a single time. 0.39% of the sample lies in the top ten.

This clone was picked up one time. Its binding antigen is unknown. No base quality information exists; no much larger clone differs at one position. Overall study outcomes, separate from this receptor: Because the study included a small number of donors, the genetic and exposure-history diversity represented was limited. When a handful of donors were compared, the shared fraction of clonotypes was around 5.1% for naive CD4, roughly 3.3% for naive CD8, 2.3% for memory CD4, and less than 0.45% for memory CD8. Clonotypes shared by all four sorted-subset donors showed higher generation probabilities than non-shared clonotypes. Based on pairwise subsampling, the degree of clonotype sharing among donors was expected to be affected by sequencing depth. Rarefaction of sorted-subset datasets indicated incomplete sequencing despite the large sequencing depth. Naive subsets generally had larger estimated clonotype richness than memory subsets did. Sampling was restricted to blood, and TCR repertoires in tissues likely differ from the TCR repertoires found in blood.

Reading from cysteine to phenylalanine, the CDR3 counts 14 amino acids. Only the CDR3 DNA is retained, 42 bases long and in frame from the first base. V and J are trimmed by 4 bases and 4 bases, and the gene matches miss 9 bases of the junction. The germline V gene sets CDR1 to SQVTM and CDR2 to ANQGSEA. What was sequenced was naive CD4+ T cells from PBMCs. Interpreted using the paper, the cell subset or site label stands for: CD45RA+ positively selected. This sequence uses TRBV29-1 and TRBJ1-2, with 7 junctional bases fitting TRBD1. The source is a man between 18 and 35 years old in good health. Some clones in this sample may be carry-over from other donors' samples. Here is the DNA: TGCAGCGTTGGGGGGTGGGACAGCTCCTATGGCTACACCTTC. Its protein product is CSVGGWDSSYGYTF.